Below, 2 T cell receptor beta chains from the same sample are listed, as sequenced in a study of blood T cell repertoires in COVID-19. Sequenced by immunoSEQ multiplex PCR; TCRdb stores in-frame clones only, minus some. Found here are 650,000 to 800,000 clones, over 80% of them singletons; the top ten hold about 0.24%. Sequenced material: peripheral blood. The receptors shown here come from a woman between 18 and 29 years old with acute or convalescent COVID-19.

This sequence joins TRBV9 and TRBJ2-4; 7 positions agree with TRBD1. Trimming took 4 bases from V and 1 from J; bases not matched to a gene: 5. This CDR3 contains 15 residues. Germline CDR1 SGDLS, CDR2 YYNGEE. Here the CDR3 DNA reads TGTGCCAGCAGCAAAACAGGGGAGGCCAAAAACATTCAGTACTTC. Translating gives CASSKTGEAKNIQYF.

The chain has TRBV5-6 and TRBJ1-6; possibly TRBD1 for D (5 bases). This CDR3 spans 14 amino acids. The V gene's germline CDR1 is SGHDT and CDR2 YYEEEE. The V end was cut by 0 bases, the J end by 8 bases, with 9 bases between. The DNA of the CDR3 is TGTGCCAGCAGCTTGGGCTTAGGGGATTCACCCCTCCACTTT. This gives the protein CASSLGLGDSPLHF.